This T cell receptor (beta chain) emerged from a study of blood T cell repertoires in COVID-19. Study-level background: T cells, B-cell-depleted T cells, or PBMCs supplied cDNA or gDNA.

The V gene's germline CDR1 is KGHSH and CDR2 LQKENI. The CDR3 totals 17 residues. J lost 1 base, V lost 1 base, and 7 bases had no gene match. TCRdb's copy holds only in-frame clones and misses some; the assay was immunoSEQ multiplex PCR. The sample yields approximately 440,000 clones, roughly 87% seen once. This TCR derives from a man aged 18 to 30 who had recovered from COVID-19. The genes are TRBV18 and TRBJ1-3; 7 bases fit TRBD1. The sample consisted of PBMCs or T cells enriched from blood (not recorded which). The CDR3 DNA sequence: TGTGCCAGCTCACCACTCACAGGGGCGCAGTCTGGAAACACCATATATTTT. Residues: CASSPLTGAQSGNTIYF.